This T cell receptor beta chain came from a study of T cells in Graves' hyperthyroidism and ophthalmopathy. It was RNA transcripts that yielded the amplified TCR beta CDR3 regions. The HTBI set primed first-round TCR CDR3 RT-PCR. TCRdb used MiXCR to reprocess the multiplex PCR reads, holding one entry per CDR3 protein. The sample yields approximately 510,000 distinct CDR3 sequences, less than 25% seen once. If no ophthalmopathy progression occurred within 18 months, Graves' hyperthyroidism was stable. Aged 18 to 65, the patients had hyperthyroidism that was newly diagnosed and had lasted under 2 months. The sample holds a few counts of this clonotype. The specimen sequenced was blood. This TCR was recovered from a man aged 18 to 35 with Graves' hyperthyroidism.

The CDR3 DNA reads TGCGCCAGCAGCTTGGTTCCGGAAGAGACCCAGTACTTC. Residues: CASSLVPEETQYF. V gene TRBV5-1 combines with J gene TRBJ2-5; D remains ambiguous. Germline values: CDR1 SGHRS, CDR2 YFSETQ. The CDR3 runs to 13 residues. The ends were cut back, 0 bases at V and 3 bases at J, with 6 bases in the middle. Combining the CDR3 with reference TRBV5-1 and TRBJ2-5 gives the whole variable domain KAGVTQTPRYLIKTRGQQVTLSCSPISGHRSVSWYQQTPGQGLQFLFEYFSETQRNKGNFPGRFSGRQFSNSRSEMNVSTLELGDSALYLCASSLVPEETQYFGPGTRLLVL.